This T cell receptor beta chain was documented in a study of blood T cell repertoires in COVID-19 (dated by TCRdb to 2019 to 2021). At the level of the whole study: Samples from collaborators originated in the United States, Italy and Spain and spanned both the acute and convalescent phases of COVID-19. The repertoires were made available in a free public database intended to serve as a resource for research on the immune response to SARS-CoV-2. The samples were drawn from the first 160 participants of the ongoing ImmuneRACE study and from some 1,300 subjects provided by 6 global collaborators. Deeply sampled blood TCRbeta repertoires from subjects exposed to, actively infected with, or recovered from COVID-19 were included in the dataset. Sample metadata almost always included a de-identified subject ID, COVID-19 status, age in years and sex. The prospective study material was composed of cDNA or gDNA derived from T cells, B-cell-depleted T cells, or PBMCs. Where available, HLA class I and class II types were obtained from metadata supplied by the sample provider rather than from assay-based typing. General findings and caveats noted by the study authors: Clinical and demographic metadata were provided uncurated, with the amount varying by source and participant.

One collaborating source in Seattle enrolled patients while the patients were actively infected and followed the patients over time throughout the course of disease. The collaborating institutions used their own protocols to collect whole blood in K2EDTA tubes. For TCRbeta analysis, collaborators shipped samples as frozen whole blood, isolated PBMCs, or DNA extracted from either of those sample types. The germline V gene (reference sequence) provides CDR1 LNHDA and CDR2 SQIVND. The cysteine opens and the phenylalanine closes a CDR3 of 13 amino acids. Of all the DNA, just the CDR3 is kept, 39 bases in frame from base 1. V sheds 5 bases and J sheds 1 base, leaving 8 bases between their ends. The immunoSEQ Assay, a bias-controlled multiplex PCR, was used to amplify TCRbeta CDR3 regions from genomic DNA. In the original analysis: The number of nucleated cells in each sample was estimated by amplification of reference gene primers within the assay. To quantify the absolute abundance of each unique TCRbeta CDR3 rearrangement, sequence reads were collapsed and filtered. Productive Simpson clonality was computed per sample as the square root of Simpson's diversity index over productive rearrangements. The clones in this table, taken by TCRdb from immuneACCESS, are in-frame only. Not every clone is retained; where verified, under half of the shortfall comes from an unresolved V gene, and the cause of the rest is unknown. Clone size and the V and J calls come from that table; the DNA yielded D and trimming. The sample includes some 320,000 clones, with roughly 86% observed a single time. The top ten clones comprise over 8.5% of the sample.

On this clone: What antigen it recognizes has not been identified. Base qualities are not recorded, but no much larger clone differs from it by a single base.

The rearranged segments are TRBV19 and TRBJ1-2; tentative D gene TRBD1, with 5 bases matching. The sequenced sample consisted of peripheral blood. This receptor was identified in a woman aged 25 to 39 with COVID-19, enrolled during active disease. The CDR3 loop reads CASSLTDNYGYTF. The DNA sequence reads TGTGCCAGTAGTCTGACAGATAACTATGGCTACACCTTC. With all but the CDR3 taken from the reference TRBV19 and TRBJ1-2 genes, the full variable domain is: DGGITQSPKYLFRKEGQNVTLSCEQNLNHDAMYWYRQDPGQGLRLIYYSQIVNDFQKGDIAEGYSVSREKKESFPLTVTSAQKNPTAFYLCASSLTDNYGYTFGSGTRLTVV.